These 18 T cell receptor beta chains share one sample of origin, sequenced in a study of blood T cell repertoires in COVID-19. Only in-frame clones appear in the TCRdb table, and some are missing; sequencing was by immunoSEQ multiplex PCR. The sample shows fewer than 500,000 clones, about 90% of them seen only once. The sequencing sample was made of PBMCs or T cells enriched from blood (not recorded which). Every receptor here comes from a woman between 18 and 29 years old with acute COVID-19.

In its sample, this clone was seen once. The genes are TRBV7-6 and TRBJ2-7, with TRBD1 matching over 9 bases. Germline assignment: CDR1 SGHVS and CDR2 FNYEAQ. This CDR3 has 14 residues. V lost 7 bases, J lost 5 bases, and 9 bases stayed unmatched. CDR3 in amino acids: CASNPGQGKDEQYF. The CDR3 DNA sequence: TGTGCCAGCAACCCCGGACAGGGGAAAGACGAGCAGTACTTC.

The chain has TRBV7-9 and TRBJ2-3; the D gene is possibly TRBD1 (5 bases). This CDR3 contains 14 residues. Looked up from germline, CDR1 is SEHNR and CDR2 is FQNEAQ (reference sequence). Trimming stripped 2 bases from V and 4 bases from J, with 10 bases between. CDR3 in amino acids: CASSLSDTSDTQYF. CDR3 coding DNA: TGTGCCAGCAGCTTATCGGACACATCAGATACGCAGTATTTT.

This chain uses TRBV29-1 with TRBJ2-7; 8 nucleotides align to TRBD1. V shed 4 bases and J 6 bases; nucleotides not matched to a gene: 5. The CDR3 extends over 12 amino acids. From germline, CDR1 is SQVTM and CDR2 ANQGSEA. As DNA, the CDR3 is TGCAGCGTTGGGACAGGGTCTTCCGAGCAGTACTTC. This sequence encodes CSVGTGSSEQYF.

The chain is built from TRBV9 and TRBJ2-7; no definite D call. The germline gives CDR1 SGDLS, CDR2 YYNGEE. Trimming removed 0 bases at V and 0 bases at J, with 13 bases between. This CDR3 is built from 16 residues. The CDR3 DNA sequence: TGTGCCAGCAGCGTAGGAGGCAGAGTCAACTCCTACGAGCAGTACTTC. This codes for CASSVGGRVNSYEQYF.

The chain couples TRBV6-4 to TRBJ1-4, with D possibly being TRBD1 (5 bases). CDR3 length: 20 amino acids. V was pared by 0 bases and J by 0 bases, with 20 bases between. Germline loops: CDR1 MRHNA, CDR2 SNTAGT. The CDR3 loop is CASSDSTVLTGRATNEKLFF. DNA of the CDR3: TGTGCCAGCAGTGACTCGACGGTATTAACAGGCCGTGCAACTAATGAAAAACTGTTTTTT.

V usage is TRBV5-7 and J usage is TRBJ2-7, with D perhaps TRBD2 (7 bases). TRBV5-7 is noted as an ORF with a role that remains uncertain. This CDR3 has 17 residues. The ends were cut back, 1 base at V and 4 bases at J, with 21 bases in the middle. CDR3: CASSLWGLLAEIYEQYF. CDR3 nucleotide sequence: TGTGCCAGCAGCTTGTGGGGGCTGCTAGCGGAGATTTACGAGCAGTACTTC.

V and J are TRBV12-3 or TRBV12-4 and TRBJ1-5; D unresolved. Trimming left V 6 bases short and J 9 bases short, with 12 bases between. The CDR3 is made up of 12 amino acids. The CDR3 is CASSRGKSPQHF. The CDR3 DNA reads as TGTGCCAGCAGCAGAGGGAAATCGCCCCAGCATTTT.

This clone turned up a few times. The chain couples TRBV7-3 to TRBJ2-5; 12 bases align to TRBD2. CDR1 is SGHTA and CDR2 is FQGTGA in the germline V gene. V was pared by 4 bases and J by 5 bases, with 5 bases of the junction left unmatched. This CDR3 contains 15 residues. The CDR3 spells CASSSLGTSGETQYF. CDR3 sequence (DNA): TGTGCCAGCAGCTCCCTTGGGACTAGCGGGGAGACCCAGTACTTC.

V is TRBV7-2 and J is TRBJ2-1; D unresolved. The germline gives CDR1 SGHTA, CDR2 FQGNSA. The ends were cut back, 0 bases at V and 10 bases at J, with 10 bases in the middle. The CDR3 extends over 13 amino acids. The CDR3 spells CASSLAWSEEQFF. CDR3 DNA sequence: TGTGCCAGCAGCTTAGCGTGGAGCGAGGAGCAGTTCTTC.

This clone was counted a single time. The CDR3 sequence: CASSQDRGTKQETQYF. The DNA for the CDR3 is TGCGCCAGCAGCCAAGATAGGGGGACTAAACAAGAGACCCAGTACTTC. The chain couples TRBV4-3 to TRBJ2-5, with D possibly being TRBD2 (7 bases). The germline CDR1 and CDR2 sequences are LGHNA and YSLEER. The CDR3 runs to 16 residues. V was clipped by 0 bases and J by 2 bases, with 13 bases between them.

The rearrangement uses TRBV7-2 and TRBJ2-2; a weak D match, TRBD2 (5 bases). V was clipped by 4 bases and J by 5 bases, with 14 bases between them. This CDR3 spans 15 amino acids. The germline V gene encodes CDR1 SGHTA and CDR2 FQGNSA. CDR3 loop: CASSSASLGTGELFF. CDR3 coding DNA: TGTGCCAGCAGCTCAGCTAGCCTCGGGACCGGGGAGCTGTTTTTT.

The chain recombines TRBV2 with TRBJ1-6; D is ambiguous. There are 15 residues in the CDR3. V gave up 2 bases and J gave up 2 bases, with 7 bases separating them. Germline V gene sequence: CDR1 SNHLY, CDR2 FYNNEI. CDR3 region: CASSESTPYNSPLHF. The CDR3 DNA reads TGTGCCAGCAGTGAATCGACACCCTATAATTCACCCCTCCACTTT.

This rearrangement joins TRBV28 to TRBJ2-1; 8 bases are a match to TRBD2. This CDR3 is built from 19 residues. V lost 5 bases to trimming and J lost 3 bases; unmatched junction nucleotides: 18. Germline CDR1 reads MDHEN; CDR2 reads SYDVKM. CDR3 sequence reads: CASSPRPGTRKGGYNEQFF. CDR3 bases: TGTGCCAGCAGTCCCAGGCCCGGGACTAGGAAAGGGGGCTACAATGAGCAGTTCTTC.

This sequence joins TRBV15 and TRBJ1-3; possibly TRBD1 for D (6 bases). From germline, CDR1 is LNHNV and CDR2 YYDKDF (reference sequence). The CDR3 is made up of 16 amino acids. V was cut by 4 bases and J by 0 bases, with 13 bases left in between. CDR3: CATSNPGQLSGNTIYF. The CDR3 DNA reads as TGTGCCACCAGCAACCCCGGACAGCTCTCTGGAAACACCATATATTTT.

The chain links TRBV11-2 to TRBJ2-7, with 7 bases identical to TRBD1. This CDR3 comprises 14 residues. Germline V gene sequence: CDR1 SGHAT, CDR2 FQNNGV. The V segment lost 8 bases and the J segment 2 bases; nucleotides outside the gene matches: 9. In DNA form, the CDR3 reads TGTGCCAGCTCACTAAACAGGGGCGCCTACGAGCAGTACTTC. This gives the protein CASSLNRGAYEQYF.

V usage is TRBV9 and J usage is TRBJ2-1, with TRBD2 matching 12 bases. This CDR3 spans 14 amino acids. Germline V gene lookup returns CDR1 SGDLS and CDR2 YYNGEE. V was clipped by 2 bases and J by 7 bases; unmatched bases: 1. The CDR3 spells CASSVTSGSNEQFF. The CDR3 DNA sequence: TGTGCCAGCAGCGTGACTAGCGGGAGTAATGAGCAGTTCTTC. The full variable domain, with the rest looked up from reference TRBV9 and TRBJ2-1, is DSGVTQTPKHLITATGQRVTLRCSPRSGDLSVYWYQQSLDQGLQFLIQYYNGEERAKGNILERFSAQQFPDLHSELNLSSLELGDSALYFCASSVTSGSNEQFFGPGTRLTVL.

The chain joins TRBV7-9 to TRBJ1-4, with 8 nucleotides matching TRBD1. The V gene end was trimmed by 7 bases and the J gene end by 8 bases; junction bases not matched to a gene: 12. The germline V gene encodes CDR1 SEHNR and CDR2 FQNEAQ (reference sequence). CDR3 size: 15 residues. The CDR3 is CASTLSGTGGEKLFF. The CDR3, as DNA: TGTGCCAGCACCCTTTCCGGGACAGGAGGCGAAAAACTGTTTTTT.

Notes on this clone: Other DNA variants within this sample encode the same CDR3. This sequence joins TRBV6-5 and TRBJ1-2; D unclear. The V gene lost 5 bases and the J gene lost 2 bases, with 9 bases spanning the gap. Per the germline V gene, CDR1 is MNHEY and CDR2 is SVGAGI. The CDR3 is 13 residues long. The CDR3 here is CASSPGSNYGYTF. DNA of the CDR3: TGTGCCAGCAGTCCCGGGAGCAACTATGGCTACACCTTC.